Listed below are T cell receptor beta chains from one sample, sequenced in a study of T-cell memory formation after mild COVID-19. TCRdb analysed the 5' RACE reads with MiXCR anew, one entry per CDR3 protein. The data hold 500,000 to 650,000 distinct CDR3 sequences, with about 20% observed a single time. Sequenced sample: PBMCs or a T cell subset sorted from them (not recorded which). The receptors were sampled from an adult woman who had mild COVID-19 (a few samples of this study predate the infection). Cell type and time point are not known. CDR3s include the opening cysteine and the closing phenylalanine or tryptophan. The D gene is left open where the match is weak. Where a row states a size, it is once, few, many or the class of an expanded clone; other rows omit it.

v_gene	abundance	j_gene	d_gene	CDR3nt	CDR3aa
TRBV27	NA	TRBJ2-7	TRBD2	TGTGCCAGCAGGCTAGCGGTCTCCTACGAGCAGTACTTC	CASRLAVSYEQYF
TRBV23-1	NA	TRBJ1-4	NA	TGCGCCAGCAGTCAATCGAACTGGGCAACTAATGAAAAACTGTTTTTT	CASSQSNWATNEKLFF
TRBV7-9	NA	TRBJ1-1	NA	TGTGCCAGCAGCTATGCCTTTATGGGAGACACTGAAGCTTTCTTT	CASSYAFMGDTEAFF
TRBV20-1	NA	TRBJ1-2	NA	TGCAGTGCTCCCCGGGAGGGCAGTTATGGCTACACCTTC	CSAPREGSYGYTF
TRBV7-2	NA	TRBJ2-7	TRBD1	TGTGCCAGCAGCTTCCGGGACAGACCTTCCTCTGCCTACGAGCAGTACTTC	CASSFRDRPSSAYEQYF
TRBV6-2/TRBV6-3	few	TRBJ1-5	TRBD1	TGTGCCAGCAGAAACTTAAGGACAGGTAGCAATCAGCCCCAGCATTTT	CASRNLRTGSNQPQHF
TRBV28	NA	TRBJ2-1	TRBD1	TGTGCCAGCACCTTCCTGGGGACAGGCCGCCGAGGTGAGCAGTTCTTC	CASTFLGTGRRGEQFF
TRBV7-2	few	TRBJ1-2	NA	TGTGCCAGCAGCTTAGATCCAGGGCCTAGCTATGGCTACACCTTC	CASSLDPGPSYGYTF
TRBV12-3/TRBV12-4	few	TRBJ2-2	NA	TGTGCCAGCAGTTTCAACGGGGAGCTGTTTTTT	CASSFNGELFF
TRBV29-1	few	TRBJ2-1	TRBD2	TGCAGCGTTGAAGATGGGCTAGCGGGGATCAATGAGCAGTTCTTC	CSVEDGLAGINEQFF
TRBV6-1	NA	TRBJ1-5	TRBD1	TGTGCCAGCAGTGAAGTTCTAAATAGGCACAGGGGATGGCCCCAGCATTTT	CASSEVLNRHRGWPQHF
TRBV3-1	few	TRBJ1-2	NA	TGTGCCAGCAGCGCCGTCAACTATGGCTACACCTTC	CASSAVNYGYTF
TRBV12-3/TRBV12-4	few	TRBJ2-6	NA	TGTGCCAGCGCCCCACCTCACGGGGCCAACGTCCTGACTTTC	CASAPPHGANVLTF
TRBV9	NA	TRBJ2-5	NA	TGTGCCAGCAGCGTAGAGCAGGGAGGAGGGACCCAGTACTTC	CASSVEQGGGTQYF
TRBV12-3/TRBV12-4	NA	TRBJ1-2	TRBD1	TGTGCCAGCAGTCGGTTTACAGGGGGAGAAAACTATGGCTACACCTTC	CASSRFTGGENYGYTF
TRBV20-1	NA	TRBJ2-5	TRBD2	TGCAGTGCTAGAGTGCCTCGGTTAGGACTAGCCCCCAACCCATTCCAAGAGACCCAGTACTTC	CSARVPRLGLAPNPFQETQYF
TRBV27	few	TRBJ2-7	NA	TGTGCCAGCAGTCCCCAGATGGGGGAGCAGTACTTC	CASSPQMGEQYF
TRBV28	few	TRBJ1-4	TRBD1	TGTGCCAGCAGTTTAGGGACAGGGAGATATAGCGATGAAAAACTGTTTTTT	CASSLGTGRYSDEKLFF
TRBV7-9	few	TRBJ1-2	NA	TGTGCCAGCAGCTTAATCTCCCGGGGGGACGGCTACACCTTC	CASSLISRGDGYTF
TRBV5-1	few	TRBJ1-4	NA	TGCGCCAGCAGCTCTCAGGGGCCTAATGAAAAACTGTTTTTT	CASSSQGPNEKLFF
TRBV7-2	many	TRBJ2-7	NA	TGTGCCAGCAGCTTAATCCGGGTACACTACGAGCAGTACTTC	CASSLIRVHYEQYF
TRBV3-1	few	TRBJ1-1	NA	TGTGCCAGCAGCCAACCATCGACAGGAGGGAACACTGAAGCTTTCTTT	CASSQPSTGGNTEAFF
TRBV27	few	TRBJ2-1	TRBD2	TGTGCCAGCAGTCCCCTCCGGTCGGGAGGAGGCTACAATGAGCAGTTCTTC	CASSPLRSGGGYNEQFF
TRBV2	NA	TRBJ1-5	TRBD1	TGTGCCAGCAGTGTGGACAGGCATCAGCCCCAGCATTTT	CASSVDRHQPQHF
TRBV5-1	few	TRBJ2-5	TRBD1	TGCGCCAGCAGGGTACAGGGGGCACTAGAAGAGACCCAGTACTTC	CASRVQGALEETQYF
TRBV18	NA	TRBJ2-1	NA	TGTGCCAGCTCACCCCCGAGCGGAGGCTACAATGAGCAGTTCTTC	CASSPPSGGYNEQFF
TRBV2	NA	TRBJ2-1	TRBD2	TGTGCCAGCAGTGAGACCCGGGACTACTACAATGAGCAGTTCTTC	CASSETRDYYNEQFF
TRBV7-8	few	TRBJ1-6	NA	TGTGCCAGCAGCTTAGGGGCAGGTTACCTTTCACCCCTCCACTTT	CASSLGAGYLSPLHF
TRBV5-1	NA	TRBJ2-1	TRBD2	TGCGCCAGCAGCTTCGACAGTAGCGGGAGGGCCTGGTATGAGCAGTTCTTC	CASSFDSSGRAWYEQFF
TRBV5-1	few	TRBJ2-1	TRBD2	TGCGCCAGCAGCCCCCCAGGGATTAGCGGGAGATATGAGCAGTTCTTC	CASSPPGISGRYEQFF
TRBV18	NA	TRBJ2-1	TRBD2	TGTGCCAGCTCACCACTAGGACTAGCGGGGGAGCAGTTCTTC	CASSPLGLAGEQFF
TRBV6-5	few	TRBJ2-7	NA	TGTGCCAGCAGCCTCGGAAAGGACGAGCAGTACTTC	CASSLGKDEQYF
TRBV3-1	NA	TRBJ2-7	TRBD1	TGTGCCAGCAGCCAAGAGGGGACAGGGGACGAGCAGTACTTC	CASSQEGTGDEQYF
TRBV20-1	many	TRBJ2-1	TRBD2	TGCAGTGCTTGGTGGCGGGAGAAACACTACAATGAGCAGTTCTTC	CSAWWREKHYNEQFF
TRBV29-1	few	TRBJ2-3	NA	TGCAGCGTTGCCAGGGGCCGCGATGCGCAGTATTTT	CSVARGRDAQYF
TRBV7-6	many	TRBJ2-7	NA	TGTGCCAGCAGCTTACTCGGGAGCTCCTACGAGCAGTACTTC	CASSLLGSSYEQYF
TRBV11-2	few	TRBJ2-2	NA	TGTGCCAGCAGCTCGCTAACGAACACCGGGGAGCTGTTTTTT	CASSSLTNTGELFF
TRBV20-1	NA	TRBJ1-1	NA	TGCAGTGCTCCTAGACATGGGCGGGACACTGAAGCTTTCTTT	CSAPRHGRDTEAFF
TRBV19	NA	TRBJ2-7	TRBD2	TGTGCCAGTAGTCTTCGGACTAGCGGGCCCTCCTACGAGCAGTACTTC	CASSLRTSGPSYEQYF
TRBV5-6	few	TRBJ2-2	NA	TGTGCCGGGGGCCGGGGATGGACCGGGGAGCTGTTTTTT	CAGGRGWTGELFF
TRBV25-1	few	TRBJ2-2	NA	TGTGCCAGCGTGTCGGGGGGCCTCGGGGAGCTGTTTTTT	CASVSGGLGELFF
TRBV20-1	NA	TRBJ2-3	TRBD1	TGCAGTGCTAGAGGGCAGGGGGACGGCACAGATACGCAGTATTTT	CSARGQGDGTDTQYF
TRBV13	NA	TRBJ2-1	TRBD2	TGTGCCAGCAGCTTGCCCGGGGGGATGAGGGAGCAGTTCTTC	CASSLPGGMREQFF